The present T cell receptor beta chain was sequenced within a study of cytomegalovirus exposure and HLA in healthy donors. Study-wide results and limits: As a later analysis showed, a missense DCLRE1C variant was linked to trimming of TCR beta V- and J-genes.

It was with 60 Vbeta and 13 Jbeta primers that the PCR ran. Assay: immunoSEQ multiplex PCR; the TCRdb copy retains only in-frame clones and omits some. The sample data list 95,000 to 150,000 clones. CDR1 SGHDT and CDR2 YYEEEE come from the germline V gene. The length of the CDR3 is 15 residues. V lost 4 bases, J lost 0 bases, and 12 bases lay in between. Remarks on this clone: Its antigen is unknown.

The chain combines TRBV5-6 with TRBJ2-3; D might be TRBD2 (5 bases). The receptor was isolated from a man aged 35 to 55 in good health and CMV-seronegative. Sequencing used PBMCs. The CDR3 region is CASSPAGLSTDTQYF. CDR3 nucleotides: TGTGCCAGCAGCCCGGCAGGACTCAGCACAGATACGCAGTATTTT.